A selection of T cell receptor beta chains follows, all from one sample in a study of T cell repertoires in cytomegalovirus infection. One entry per CDR3 protein results from TCRdb running MiXCR on the reads. The table records a few hundred thousand distinct CDR3 sequences, roughly 25% of them present only once. No cognate antigen is known for these TCRs. The sample here was cultured PBMCs, taken from culture after CMV antigen stimulation. These TCRs come from a human donor in good health (CMV status not recorded). Some clones in this sample may be carry-over from other donors' samples. The CDR3 runs from the conserved cysteine through the conserved F or W. D genes are given only for firm matches. Only some rows state a clone size, as once, few, many or a class for expanded clones.

j_call v_call d_call clone_size cdr3_nt cdr3_aa
TRBJ2-3 TRBV6-2/TRBV6-3 TRBD2 . TGTGCCAGCAGTTCTAGCGGGAGGAGGCTAGATACGCAGTATTTT CASSSSGRRLDTQYF
TRBJ2-1 TRBV5-1 . . TGCGCCAGCGGGCCAGTGCAGTCCTACAATGAGCAGTTCTTC CASGPVQSYNEQFF
TRBJ1-5 TRBV6-1 . . TGTGCCAGCAGTGACCTCGGAGGGAATCAGCCCCAGCATTTT CASSDLGGNQPQHF
TRBJ2-2 TRBV10-3 . . TGTGCCACCCAGGGACCTTTGAACACCGGGGAGCTGTTTTTT CATQGPLNTGELFF
TRBJ2-7 TRBV7-2 . many TGTGCCAGCACCCCTACCACCTACGAGCAGTACTTC CASTPTTYEQYF
TRBJ2-2 TRBV11-2 TRBD2 few TGTGCCGGAACCAGGCGGGGGGTAGGCGGGGAGCTGTTTTTT CAGTRRGVGGELFF
TRBJ2-4 TRBV28 . few TGTGCCAGCAGTGTCGACCTAGTCGGGACCAAAAACATTCAGTACTTC CASSVDLVGTKNIQYF
TRBJ2-2 TRBV19 . many TGTGCCAGTAGGGCGTCGCTGGGGGTCGGGGAGCTGTTTTTT CASRASLGVGELFF
TRBJ1-1 TRBV11-3 . . TGTGCCAGCCAGACGCAAACTGGTGGCACTGAAGCTTTCTTT CASQTQTGGTEAFF
TRBJ2-7 TRBV7-8 TRBD1 few TGTGCCAGCAGCTTACTACCCGGGACAGTATACGAGCAGTACTTC CASSLLPGTVYEQYF
TRBJ1-4 TRBV4-1 TRBD1 many TGCGCCAGCTCCCCAGGGGGACAGAATAATGAAAAACTGTTTTTT CASSPGGQNNEKLFF
TRBJ2-1 TRBV20-1 . few TGCAGTGCTAGGCGGCCGGGGGTTTACTACAATGAGCAGTTCTTC CSARRPGVYYNEQFF
TRBJ1-2 TRBV9 . . TGTGCCAGCAGCGTAGGGTCGCCGGACTATGGCTACACCTTC CASSVGSPDYGYTF
TRBJ2-5 TRBV7-9 . . TGTGCCAGCAGCTTAGAAGTCGTAGAGACCCAGTACTTC CASSLEVVETQYF
TRBJ2-4 TRBV7-2 . few TGTGCCAGCAGCCATCGATGGGCCGGGGACATTCAGTACTTC CASSHRWAGDIQYF
TRBJ2-7 TRBV7-8 TRBD2 many TGTGCCAGCAGCCGCGGGACTAACTCCTACGAGCAGTACTTC CASSRGTNSYEQYF
TRBJ1-5 TRBV28 . . TGTGCCAGCAGCCCCGCCGGATTAAATCAGCCCCAGCATTTT CASSPAGLNQPQHF
TRBJ1-4 TRBV7-8 TRBD1 many TGTGCCAGCAGCCCCGACAGGGTATCAACTAATGAAAAACTGTTTTTT CASSPDRVSTNEKLFF
TRBJ1-5 TRBV20-1 . many TGCAGTGCTGGAATAGGGCAAGAGTATCAGCCCCAGCATTTT CSAGIGQEYQPQHF
TRBJ2-1 TRBV5-8 TRBD1 . TGTGCCAGCAGCGCCTGGACAGGATTTTACAATGAGCAGTTCTTC CASSAWTGFYNEQFF
TRBJ1-3 TRBV7-9 . many TGTGCCAGCAGCCCCCGGAGTACTGGAAACACCATATATTTT CASSPRSTGNTIYF
TRBJ1-4 TRBV20-1 . few TGCAGTGCTAGAGACGGGCGCCAGCGGGTTCTTGGCGGAAAACTGTTTTTT CSARDGRQRVLGGKLFF
TRBJ2-6 TRBV5-1 . few TGCGCCAGCAGCTTGGCGGGCCCTGGGGGCGGGGGCTCTGGGGCCAACGTCCTGACTTTC CASSLAGPGGGGSGANVLTF
TRBJ2-1 TRBV3-1 . few TGTGCCAGCAGCCAGGCACCACAGAGCTCCTACAATGAGCAGTTCTTC CASSQAPQSSYNEQFF
TRBJ2-2 TRBV7-2 TRBD1 many TGTGCCAGCAGCTTAAGTTTGGGGACAGGGATCACCGGGGAGCTGTTTTTT CASSLSLGTGITGELFF
TRBJ1-5 TRBV30 . . TGTGCCTGGAGAGCCCCGAGGGGAGATCAGCCCCAGCATTTT CAWRAPRGDQPQHF
TRBJ2-7 TRBV7-8 . . TGTGCCAGCAGCTTAGTCCGGTCCGGCCACTACGAGCAGTACTTC CASSLVRSGHYEQYF
TRBJ2-7 TRBV7-2 TRBD2 many TGTGCCAGCAGCCCTACTAGCGGCTACGAGCAGTACTTC CASSPTSGYEQYF
TRBJ2-3 TRBV7-2 TRBD2 few TGTGCCAGCAGACCCCGACTAGCGGGACCCACAGATACGCAGTATTTT CASRPRLAGPTDTQYF
TRBJ1-1 TRBV24-1 . . TGTGCCACCAGTGATCTTCCGGGGGGACCGAGGAACACTGAAGCTTTCTTT CATSDLPGGPRNTEAFF
TRBJ2-1 TRBV5-3 TRBD2 . TGTGCCAGCAGCTCGAACCCGGGACTAGCGTCGTACAATGAGCAGTTCTTC CASSSNPGLASYNEQFF
TRBJ1-6 TRBV12-3/TRBV12-4 . . TGTGCCAGCAGTCGGCAGGGGCCCTCACCCCTCCACTTT CASSRQGPSPLHF
TRBJ2-5 TRBV7-2 . many TGTGCCAGCACCCCCGCCCCCCAAGAGACCCAGTACTTC CASTPAPQETQYF
TRBJ2-7 TRBV7-2 TRBD1 . TGTGCCAGCAGCTTAGGGGACAGGGTCGTCAACGAGCAGTACTTC CASSLGDRVVNEQYF
TRBJ2-1 TRBV6-6 TRBD2 few TGTGCCAGCAGTTACACGGCGGGAGGGTACAATGAGCAGTTCTTC CASSYTAGGYNEQFF
TRBJ2-7 TRBV28 TRBD1 . TGTGCCAGCATTAACTCCCGGGACAGGAGAGCCTACGAGCAGTACTTC CASINSRDRRAYEQYF
TRBJ2-2 TRBV9 . . TGTGCCAGCAGCGTAGCGGGAACTACGAGGACCGGGGAGCTGTTTTTT CASSVAGTTRTGELFF
TRBJ2-5 TRBV7-9 . . TGTGCCAGCAGCTTAGCGCTAGGAAAACAAGAGACCCAGTACTTC CASSLALGKQETQYF
TRBJ2-3 TRBV7-8 . . TGTGCCAGCAGCTTAGTCACAGCCTTAAGCACAGATACGCAGTATTTT CASSLVTALSTDTQYF
TRBJ2-3 TRBV7-3 . many TGTGCCAGCAGCCCTCCCTCCGTGGATACGCAGTATTTT CASSPPSVDTQYF
TRBJ2-1 TRBV15 TRBD1 few TGTGCCACCAGCAGACTCCGGGACAGTTTCAATGAGCAGTTCTTC CATSRLRDSFNEQFF
TRBJ1-2 TRBV15 . once TGTGCCACCTTTGGGGGGGAGGGGAATGGCTACACCTTC CATFGGEGNGYTF
TRBJ2-2 TRBV7-2 . many TGTGCCAGCAGCGTCCCTAACGGCGGGGAGCTGTTTTTT CASSVPNGGELFF
TRBJ1-3 TRBV28 . . TGTGCCAGCCAGGGGACTGGAAACACCATATATTTT CASQGTGNTIYF
TRBJ2-3 TRBV5-5 . . TGTGCCAGCAGCTTCTCGGTGAGCACAGATACGCAGTATTTT CASSFSVSTDTQYF
TRBJ2-5 TRBV2 . few TGTGCCAGCAGTGAAATTGCGGGACCAGGCCAAGAGACCCAGTACTTC CASSEIAGPGQETQYF
TRBJ2-7 TRBV7-2 . once TGTGCCAGCAGCTCCGAGACCTACGAGCAGTACTTC CASSSETYEQYF
TRBJ2-1 TRBV27 . few TGTGCCAGCAGTCGGTGGGGAGCGGGTAATGAGCAGTTCTTC CASSRWGAGNEQFF
TRBJ1-2 TRBV9 TRBD1 few TGTGCCAGCGCCAGGGGGGGGGGCCAACAGTCGGTCTACACCTTC CASARGGGQQSVYTF
TRBJ1-1 TRBV20-1 . few TGCAGTGCTAGAGATGCCCAGGCCCTGGGTAATTCTAAAGCTTTCTTT CSARDAQALGNSKAFF
TRBJ2-7 TRBV7-9 . few TGTGCCAGCAGACGCCCTAGCGCCGGCGAGCAGTACTTC CASRRPSAGEQYF
TRBJ1-2 TRBV19 . many TGTGCCACCATAGGGAGGACCTCCGCGGGGATTTGGAACTATGGCTACACCTTC CATIGRTSAGIWNYGYTF
TRBJ2-2 TRBV5-1 TRBD1 . TGCGCCAGCAGCTCGATAGGGACAGAACTCCCCGGGGAGCTGTTTTTT CASSSIGTELPGELFF
TRBJ2-1 TRBV7-2 TRBD2 many TGTGCCAGCAGCTTAGCCCCGTGGGAGGGACTAGCAGACAATGAGCAGTTCTTC CASSLAPWEGLADNEQFF